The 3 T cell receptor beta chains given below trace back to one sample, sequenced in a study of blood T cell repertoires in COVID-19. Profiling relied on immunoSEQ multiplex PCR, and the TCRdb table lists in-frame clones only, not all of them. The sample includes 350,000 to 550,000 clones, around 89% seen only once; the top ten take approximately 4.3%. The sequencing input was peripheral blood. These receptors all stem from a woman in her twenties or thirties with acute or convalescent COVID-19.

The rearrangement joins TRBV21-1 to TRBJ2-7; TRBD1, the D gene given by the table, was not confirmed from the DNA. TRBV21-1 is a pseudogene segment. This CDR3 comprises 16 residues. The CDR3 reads CASEKLGQGGKAEQYF. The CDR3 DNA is TGTGCCAGCGAAAAACTAGGACAGGGGGGAAAAGCCGAGCAGTACTTC.

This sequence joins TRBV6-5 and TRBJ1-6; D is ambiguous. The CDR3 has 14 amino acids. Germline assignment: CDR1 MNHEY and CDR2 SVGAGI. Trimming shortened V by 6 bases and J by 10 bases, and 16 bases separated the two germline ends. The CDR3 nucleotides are TGTGCCAGCAGACCGATAAGCTGGGAGTCACCCCTCCACTTT. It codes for CASRPISWESPLHF.

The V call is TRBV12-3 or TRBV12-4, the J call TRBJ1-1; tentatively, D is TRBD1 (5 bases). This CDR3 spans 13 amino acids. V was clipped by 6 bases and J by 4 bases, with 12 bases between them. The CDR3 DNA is TGTGCCAGCAGAAAGGGGCCCGCCACTGAAGCTTTCTTT. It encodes CASRKGPATEAFF.